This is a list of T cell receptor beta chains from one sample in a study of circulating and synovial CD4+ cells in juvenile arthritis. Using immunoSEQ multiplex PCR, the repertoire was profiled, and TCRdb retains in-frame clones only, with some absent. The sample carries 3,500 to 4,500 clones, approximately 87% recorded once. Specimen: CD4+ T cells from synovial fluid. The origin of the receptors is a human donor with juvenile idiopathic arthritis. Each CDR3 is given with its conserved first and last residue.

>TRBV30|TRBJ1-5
CAWSLDSGNQPQHF
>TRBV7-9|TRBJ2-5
CASSLAGGRETQYF
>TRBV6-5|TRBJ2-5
CASSYLAGGETQYF
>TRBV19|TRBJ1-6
CASRAGLHQGGSPLHF
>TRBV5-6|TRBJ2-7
CASSLAPRDTSYEQYF
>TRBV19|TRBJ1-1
CASRRAGQNTEAFF
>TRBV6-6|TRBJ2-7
CASGTSQYF
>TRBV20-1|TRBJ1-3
CSATAGNTIYF
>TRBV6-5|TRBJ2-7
CASSYAGTGDYEQYF
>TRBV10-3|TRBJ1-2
CAISVQTGGSFFYGYTF
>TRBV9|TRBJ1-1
CASTVGGGGNTEAFF
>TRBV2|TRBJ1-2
CASRVGQINGYTF
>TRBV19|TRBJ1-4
CASSIYSTNEKLFF
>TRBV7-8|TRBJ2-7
CASSLTLDRASEQYF
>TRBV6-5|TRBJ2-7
CASSYRAGSYEQYF
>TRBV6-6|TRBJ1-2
CASSYSSQAEGYTF
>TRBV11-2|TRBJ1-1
CASSLLLSGEAFF
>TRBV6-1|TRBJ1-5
CASIRSGGQPQHF
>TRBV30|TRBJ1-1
CAWSSGGLWAEAFF
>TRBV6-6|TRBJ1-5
CASSFREAIFPQHF
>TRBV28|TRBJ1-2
CASSPGDQPLYGYTF
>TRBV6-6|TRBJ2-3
CASLPGFLGTDTQYF
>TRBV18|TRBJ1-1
CASSPETGVRTEAFF
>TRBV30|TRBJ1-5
CAWSVGQGNQPQHF
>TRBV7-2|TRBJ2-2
CASSSGQGWTGELFF
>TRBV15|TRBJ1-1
CATSTGDTEAFF
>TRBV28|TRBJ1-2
CASRDRVRGYTF
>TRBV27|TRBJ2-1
CASSFGRESYNEQFF
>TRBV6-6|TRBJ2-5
CASSKSGGAPSETQYF
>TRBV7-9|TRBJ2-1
CVSSLSGSSYNEQFF
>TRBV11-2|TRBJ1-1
CASSQEAGLTNTEAFF
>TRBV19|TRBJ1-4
CASSLYGTATNEKLFF
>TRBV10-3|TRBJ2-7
CAISPGQGMRNEQYF
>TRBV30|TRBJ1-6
CAWSGQYNSPLHF
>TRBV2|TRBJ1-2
CASTRGDGYTF
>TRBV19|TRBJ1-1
CASSYRGNTEAFF
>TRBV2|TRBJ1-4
CASNQQLNEKLFF
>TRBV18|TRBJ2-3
CASSRTLREVGTDTQYF
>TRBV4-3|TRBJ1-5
CASSQDHGGAQPQHF
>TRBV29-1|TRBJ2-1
CSVERGSSYNEQFF
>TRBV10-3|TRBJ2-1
CAISVRGQGNEQFF
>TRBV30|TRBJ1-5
CAWSEQGTPTGQPQHF
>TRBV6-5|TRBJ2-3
CASSLGGGIDTQYF
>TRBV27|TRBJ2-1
CASSLQGRSYNEQFF